The 8 T cell receptor beta chains given below trace back to one sample, sequenced in a study of blood T cell repertoires in COVID-19. Clones were sequenced by immunoSEQ multiplex PCR, and TCRdb holds only the in-frame ones, with some missing. The table has tens of thousands of clones, around 82% seen once; the top ten hold over 25%. Material: peripheral blood. Receptor source: a human donor in a cohort sampled during active COVID-19.

The chain recombines TRBV18 with TRBJ2-7; 9 positions match TRBD2. The CDR3 consists of 13 residues. Germline loops: CDR1 KGHSH, CDR2 LQKENI. The junction had 2 bases not matched to a gene; V was cut back by 1 base and J by 7 bases. The CDR3 DNA is TGTGCCAGCTCACCACTAGCGGGGGTTGAGCAGTACTTC. It translates to CASSPLAGVEQYF.

V is TRBV4-1 and J is TRBJ1-6; unclear D gene. Trimming left V 4 bases short and J 0 bases short, with 10 bases between. The germline V gene encodes CDR1 MGHRA and CDR2 YSYEKL. The CDR3 length is 16 residues. The CDR3, as DNA: TGCGCCAGCAGCCGTCTGGGAGGCTCCTATAATTCACCCCTCCACTTT. It is translated as CASSRLGGSYNSPLHF.

This clone was recorded once. The V and J genes are TRBV7-3 and TRBJ1-1, with 8 bases identical to TRBD1. Per germline, CDR1 SGHTA and CDR2 FQGTGA. The CDR3 consists of 18 residues. Trimming at V came to 2 bases and at J to 2 bases, leaving 13 bases not matched to a gene. The CDR3: CASSLYGTDRAENTEAFF. The CDR3 bases are TGTGCCAGCAGCTTATATGGCACGGACAGGGCGGAAAACACTGAAGCTTTCTTT. The entire variable domain, with the rest obtained from reference TRBV7-3 and TRBJ1-1, is as follows: GAGVSQTPSNKVTEKGKYVELRCDPISGHTALYWYRQSLGQGPEFLIYFQGTGAADDSGLPNDRFFAVRPEGSVSTLKIQRTERGDSAVYLCASSLYGTDRAENTEAFFGQGTRLTVV.

The chain uses TRBV6-5 and TRBJ2-7; D possibly corresponds to TRBD2 (7 bases). The CDR3 sequence is 16 residues long. V dropped 3 bases and J dropped 5 bases, with 20 bases sitting between them. In germline, CDR1 is MNHEY, CDR2 SVGAGI. Here the CDR3 reads CASSYKGGAVGHEQYF. In DNA form, the CDR3 reads TGTGCCAGCAGTTATAAGGGGGGGGCCGTCGGTCACGAGCAGTACTTC.

The V and J genes are TRBV6-2 or TRBV6-3 and TRBJ1-5; D uncertain. Trimming took 2 bases from V and 2 from J, leaving 7 bases between them. The germline gives CDR1 MNHEY, CDR2 SVGEGT. The CDR3 runs 14 residues. The CDR3 loop is CASSYPQGNQPQHF. The CDR3 coding sequence is TGTGCCAGCAGTTACCCCCAGGGCAATCAGCCCCAGCATTTT.

The count of this clone is one. The V gene is TRBV12-5, the J gene TRBJ2-1, with TRBD2 matching 8 bases. The CDR3 length is 15 residues. J lost 3 bases, V lost 2 bases, and 3 bases had no gene match. Germline lookup yields CDR1 LGHNT and CDR2 FRNRAP. The CDR3 protein is CASGLSGGGYNEQFF. The CDR3 nucleotides read TGTGCTAGTGGTTTGAGCGGGGGAGGCTACAATGAGCAGTTCTTC.

The chain employs TRBV7-2 and TRBJ1-1; D perhaps matches TRBD1 (5 bases). CDR3 size: 14 residues. Trimming left V 1 base short and J 3 bases short, with 9 bases between. Per the germline V gene, CDR1 is SGHTA and CDR2 is FQGNSA. The CDR3 DNA sequence: TGTGCCAGCAGCTTAGTGGAGGGGCACACTGAAGCTTTCTTT. Translating it yields CASSLVEGHTEAFF.

The chain links TRBV4-2 to TRBJ2-7; a possible D gene is TRBD1 (7 bases). The V end was cut by 1 base, the J end by 5 bases, with 12 bases between. CDR3 size: 14 residues. Looked up from germline, CDR1 is LGHNA and CDR2 is YNFKEQ. CDR3 DNA: TGTGCCAGCAGCCAAGCCAGGGGGGCCGACGAGCAGTACTTC. Amino acids: CASSQARGADEQYF.